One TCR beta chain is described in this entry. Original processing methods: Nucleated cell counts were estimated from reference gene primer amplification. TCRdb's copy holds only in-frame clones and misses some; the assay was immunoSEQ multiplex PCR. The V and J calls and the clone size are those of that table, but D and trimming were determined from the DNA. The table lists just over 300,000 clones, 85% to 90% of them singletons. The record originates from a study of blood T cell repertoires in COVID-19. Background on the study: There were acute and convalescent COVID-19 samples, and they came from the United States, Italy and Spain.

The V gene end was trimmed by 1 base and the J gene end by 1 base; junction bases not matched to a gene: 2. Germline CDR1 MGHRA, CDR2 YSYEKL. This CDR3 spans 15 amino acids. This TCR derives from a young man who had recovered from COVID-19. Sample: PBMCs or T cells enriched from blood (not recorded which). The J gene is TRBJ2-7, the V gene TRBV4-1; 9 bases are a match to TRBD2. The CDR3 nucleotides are TGCGCCAGCAGCCAAGGGCGGGGGGGATCCTACGAGCAGTACTTC. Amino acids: CASSQGRGGSYEQYF.